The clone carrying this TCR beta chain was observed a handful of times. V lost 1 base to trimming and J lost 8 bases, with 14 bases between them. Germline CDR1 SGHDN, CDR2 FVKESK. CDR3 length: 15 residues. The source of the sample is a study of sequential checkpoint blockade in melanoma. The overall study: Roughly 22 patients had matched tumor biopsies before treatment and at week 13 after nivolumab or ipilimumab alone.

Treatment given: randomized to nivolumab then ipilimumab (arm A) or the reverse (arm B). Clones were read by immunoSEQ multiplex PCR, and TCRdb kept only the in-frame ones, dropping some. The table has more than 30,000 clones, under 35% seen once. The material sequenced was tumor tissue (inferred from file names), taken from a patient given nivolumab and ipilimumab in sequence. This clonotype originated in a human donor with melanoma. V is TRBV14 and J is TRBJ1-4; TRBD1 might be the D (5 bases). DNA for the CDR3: TGTGCCAGCAGCCAAGGAGGAGGGGTTTACGAAAAACTGTTTTTT. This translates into CASSQGGGVYEKLFF.